Below, one TCR beta chain is given with its context. What it recognizes is unknown. The data are from a study of OX40 agonist ivuxolimab in advanced cancers. Study-level information: Cohort: 75% to 90% men, mean age about 60, aged roughly 23 to 79. Prior checkpoint blockade (anti-PD-1, anti-PD-L1 or anti-CTLA-4) was permitted; roughly 40% had it.

The CDR3 extends over 13 amino acids. Germline V gene sequence: CDR1 MDHEN, CDR2 SYDVKM. The V gene lost 6 bases and the J gene lost 3 bases, with 12 bases spanning the gap. Whole-study findings and limits: Some of the nonresponding patients also showed low levels of normalized T-cell clonal expansion.

Some clones are missing from TCRdb's copy, which holds only in-frame ones; the method was immunoSEQ multiplex PCR. In the table there are about 120,000 clones, 80% to 90% of which are singletons. The TCR was taken from an adult with an advanced solid tumor such as melanoma, head and neck, liver or kidney cancer. This rearrangement joins TRBV28 to TRBJ2-7, with D possibly being TRBD1 (6 bases). The specimen was CD4+ or CD8+ T cells sorted from blood, collected in a trial of the OX40 agonist ivuxolimab. The CDR3 DNA reads as TGTGCCAGCAGCCCCCCAGGGGACTACGAGCAGTACTTC. Its translation is CASSPPGDYEQYF.